Listed here are 26 T cell receptor beta chains from one sample, sequenced in a study of blood T cell repertoires in COVID-19. Here immunoSEQ multiplex PCR was the method, and the copy in TCRdb shows in-frame clones only, minus some. This sample carries about 180,000 clones, roughly nine tenths of them seen once, and the ten largest clones take under 3.5%. The sample taken for sequencing was peripheral blood. The receptor set was obtained from a woman in her 30s with active or convalescent COVID-19.

CDR3 amino acids: CASLTSGRLGNTIYF. The CDR3 DNA follows: TGCGCCAGCCTAACTTCAGGGAGGTTAGGTAACACCATATATTTT. V and J are TRBV10-1 and TRBJ1-3; perhaps TRBD1 as D (5 bases). The CDR3 contains 15 residues. V dropped 8 bases and J dropped 7 bases, with 21 bases sitting between them. CDR1 WNHNN and CDR2 SYGVQD come from the germline V gene (reference sequence).

The CDR3 sequence is CASSAMTDKETQYF. CDR3 nucleotide sequence: TGTGCCAGCAGCGCCATGACAGATAAAGAGACCCAGTACTTC. The rearrangement joins TRBV5-4 to TRBJ2-5, with D perhaps TRBD1 (5 bases). Trimming cost V 4 bases and J 3 bases, with 13 bases left between them. Germline loops: CDR1 SGHNT, CDR2 YYREEE (reference sequence). CDR3 length equals 14 residues.

As for this clone: Other DNA sequences of this sample code for an identical CDR3. The rearrangement links TRBV5-1 to TRBJ1-1, with D possibly being TRBD1 (6 bases). The V gene's germline CDR1 is SGHRS and CDR2 YFSETQ. The CDR3 covers 15 residues. Trimming took off 5 bases at V and 0 bases at J, with 14 bases between the two ends. The CDR3 loop is CASSLGDRLNTEAFF. The DNA for the CDR3 is TGCGCCAGCAGTCTAGGAGACAGGTTGAACACTGAAGCTTTCTTT.

The chain couples TRBV24-1 to TRBJ2-1; D possibly corresponds to TRBD1 (5 bases). The CDR3 is 15 residues long. Germline CDR1 KGHDR, CDR2 SFDVKD. The V gene lost 5 bases and the J gene lost 2 bases, with 12 bases spanning the gap. Here the CDR3 reads CATSAVRAAYNEQFF. The CDR3 DNA is TGTGCCACCAGTGCGGTCAGGGCAGCCTACAATGAGCAGTTCTTC.

The chain carries TRBV6-5 and TRBJ1-2, with 8 bases aligning to TRBD1. There are 13 residues in the CDR3. J gave up 6 bases and V 0 bases, and 0 bases lay outside the gene matches. The V gene's germline CDR1 is MNHEY and CDR2 SVGAGI. CDR3 in amino acids: CASSYSTGDGYTF. CDR3 bases: TGTGCCAGCAGTTACTCGACAGGGGATGGCTACACCTTC.

V gene TRBV11-2 combines with J gene TRBJ1-6; the match to TRBD1 covers 7 bases. V dropped 0 bases and J dropped 9; count of bases not matched to a gene: 5. The CDR3 sequence is 15 residues long. In germline, CDR1 is SGHAT, CDR2 FQNNGV. CDR3 DNA: TGTGCCAGCAGCTTAGATCAAGGGGGCCGTTCACCCCTCCACTTT. It encodes CASSLDQGGRSPLHF.

The V and J genes are TRBV30 and TRBJ2-1; D possibly corresponds to TRBD2 (6 bases). CDR3 length: 12 residues. V dropped 8 bases and J dropped 5 bases, with 13 bases sitting between them. The germline gives CDR1 GTSNPN, CDR2 SVGIG (reference sequence). The CDR3 sequence: CAGGDGNNEQFF. For the CDR3, the DNA is TGTGCCGGCGGGGACGGGAACAATGAGCAGTTCTTC. The full variable domain, rest sourced from reference TRBV30 and TRBJ2-1, is SQTIHQWPATLVQPVGSPLSLECTVEGTSNPNLYWYRQAAGRGLQLLFYSVGIGQISSEVPQNLSASRPQDRQFILSSKKLLLSDSGFYLCAGGDGNNEQFFGPGTRLTVL.

To note about this clone: A junction boundary mismatches the germline segment, possibly from a read error. V usage is TRBV7-7 and J usage is TRBJ2-3, with TRBD1 matching over 7 bases. The CDR3 is 14 residues long. The germline V gene encodes CDR1 SSHAT and CDR2 FNYEAQ (reference sequence). CDR3 residues: CASSRTGGTDTQYF. In DNA form, the CDR3 reads TGTGCTAGCAGCCGGACAGGCGGCACAGATACGCAGTATTTT. The complete variable domain, with remaining parts taken from reference TRBV7-7 and TRBJ2-3, reads GAGVSQSPRYKVTKRGQDVTLRCDPISSHATLYWYQQALGQGPEFLTYFNYEAQPDKSGLPSDRFSAERPEGSISTLTIQRTEQRDSAMYRCASSRTGGTDTQYFGPGTRLTVL.

The V and J genes are TRBV5-1 and TRBJ1-1; 9 positions agree with TRBD1. J was trimmed by 0 bases and V by 0 bases; bases with no gene match: 9. The germline V gene encodes CDR1 SGHRS and CDR2 YFSETQ. This CDR3 is 18 amino acids long. In DNA form, the CDR3 reads TGCGCCAGCAGCTTGGCCTTTCAAACAGGGGGCTTGAACACTGAAGCTTTCTTT. It translates to CASSLAFQTGGLNTEAFF.

This chain links TRBV19 with TRBJ2-2; weak D call: TRBD2 (5 bases). V shed 7 bases and J shed 3 bases, with 15 bases lying between them. CDR3 size: 15 residues. Germline CDR1 LNHDA, CDR2 SQIVND (reference sequence). The CDR3 spells CASKRSSFDTGELFF. CDR3 DNA sequence: TGTGCCAGTAAAAGGTCTAGCTTCGACACCGGGGAGCTGTTTTTT.

This clone was observed a single time. The gene calls are TRBV4-1 and TRBJ2-1; D is perhaps TRBD1 (6 bases). Trimming removed 6 bases at V and 8 bases at J, with 14 bases between. The germline V gene has CDR1 MGHRA and CDR2 YSYEKL. The CDR3 has 13 residues. The CDR3 sequence is CASSYQGRYEQFF. CDR3 DNA sequence: TGCGCCAGCAGTTATCAGGGGCGCTATGAGCAGTTCTTC.

The CDR3 DNA reads as TGTGCCAGTAGTATAGGGGACAGGCGCAGTATCAACACTGAAGCTTTCTTT. This sequence encodes CASSIGDRRSINTEAFF. The gene calls are TRBV19 and TRBJ1-1; 8 bases fit TRBD1. Trimming cost V 1 base and J 2 bases; bases outside gene matches: 9. The CDR3 length is 17 residues. CDR1 and CDR2 from the germline V gene are LNHDA and SQIVND (reference sequence).

This rearrangement joins TRBV14 to TRBJ2-7, with 10 bases that match TRBD1. With 4 bases clipped from V and 4 bases from J, the junction kept 4 bases outside the gene matches. The CDR3 consists of 14 residues. The V gene's germline CDR1 is SGHDN and CDR2 FVKESK. CDR3 sequence: CASSRRTGGYEQYF. Written as DNA, the CDR3 is TGTGCCAGCAGCCGAAGGACAGGGGGTTACGAGCAGTACTTC. The entire variable domain, with the rest obtained from reference TRBV14 and TRBJ2-7, is as follows: EAGVTQFPSHSVIEKGQTVTLRCDPISGHDNLYWYRRVMGKEIKFLLHFVKESKQDESGMPNNRFLAERTGGTYSTLKVQPAELEDSGVYFCASSRRTGGYEQYFGPGTRLTVT.

The genes are TRBV28 and TRBJ2-7, with 11 bases aligning to TRBD2. This CDR3 region has 14 residues. V shed 6 bases and J 3 bases; nucleotides not matched to a gene: 4. Per the germline V gene, CDR1 is MDHEN and CDR2 is SYDVKM. The CDR3 loop reads CASRIAGGSYEQYF. CDR3 nucleotides: TGTGCCAGCAGGATAGCGGGAGGGAGCTACGAGCAGTACTTC.

The chain combines TRBV7-9 with TRBJ1-1; the match to TRBD1 covers 8 bases. The junction had 5 bases not matched to a gene; V was cut back by 3 bases and J by 5 bases. There are 14 residues in the CDR3. In germline, CDR1 is SEHNR, CDR2 FQNEAQ (reference sequence). Here the CDR3 DNA reads TGTGCCAGCAGCTTCCCACAGGGGGTAACTGAAGCTTTCTTT. This gives the protein CASSFPQGVTEAFF.

This chain connects TRBV28 to TRBJ1-4; no clear D. With 2 bases removed from V and 0 bases from J, the gap between germline ends came to 16 bases. The CDR3 consists of 18 residues. Looked up from germline, CDR1 is MDHEN and CDR2 is SYDVKM. In DNA, the CDR3 is TGTGCCAGCAGTTTAGGGTTTAGGAGGCGCTCAACTAATGAAAAACTGTTTTTT. Translated, it gives CASSLGFRRRSTNEKLFF.

A single count supports this clone. V usage is TRBV6-5 and J usage is TRBJ2-7, with a tentative D call TRBD1 (6 bases). Germline lookup yields CDR1 MNHEY and CDR2 SVGAGI. V dropped 2 bases and J dropped 5 bases, with 13 bases sitting between them. The CDR3 runs to 14 residues. The CDR3 region has the DNA TGTGCCAGCAGTTACGGGGCAGGGGAGAACGAGCAGTACTTC. This sequence encodes CASSYGAGENEQYF.

V and J are TRBV18 and TRBJ1-2, with TRBD1 matching 10 bases. Germline V CDR1 and CDR2: KGHSH, LQKENI. The CDR3 contains 15 residues. V shed 6 bases, J shed 6 bases, and the junction held 10 bases outside the gene matches. This chain's CDR3 is CASSLRGQGTNGYTF. Here the CDR3 DNA reads TGTGCCAGCTCCTTGAGGGGACAGGGGACGAATGGCTACACCTTC.

V is TRBV10-3 and J is TRBJ1-1; 8 positions match TRBD1. The CDR3 consists of 15 residues. Losses at the gene ends were 7 bases for V and 2 bases for J; bases not matched to a gene: 9. Looked up from germline, CDR1 is ENHRY and CDR2 is SYGVKD. The CDR3 loop reads CAITMTGAINTEAFF. CDR3 coding DNA: TGTGCCATCACCATGACAGGGGCCATAAACACTGAAGCTTTCTTT.

The chain combines TRBV11-2 with TRBJ1-5; D remains ambiguous. Trimming left V 1 base short and J 2 bases short, with 6 bases between. The CDR3 length is 14 residues. Germline V CDR1 and CDR2: SGHAT, FQNNGV. This chain's CDR3 is CASSLGTGNQPQHF. For the CDR3, the DNA is TGTGCCAGCAGCTTAGGAACGGGCAATCAGCCCCAGCATTTT.

The gene calls are TRBV14 and TRBJ2-1; weak D call: TRBD2 (6 bases). V gave up 1 base and J gave up 9 bases, with 16 bases separating them. This CDR3 is built from 15 residues. CDR1 SGHDN and CDR2 FVKESK come from the germline V gene. Written as DNA, the CDR3 is TGTGCCAGCAGCCAAGTCGGCCGCCACGGGGGTGAGCAGTTCTTC. It yields the protein CASSQVGRHGGEQFF.

J is TRBJ1-2 and V is TRBV27; 7 bases agree with TRBD1. Germline V gene sequence: CDR1 MNHEY, CDR2 SMNVEV (reference sequence). There are 15 residues in the CDR3. V gave up 6 bases and J gave up 4 bases; unmatched junction bases: 11. CDR3: CASRGIRQGIYGYTF. The CDR3 region has the DNA TGTGCCAGCAGGGGAATCAGACAGGGTATCTATGGCTACACCTTC.

The table lists this clone with a count of one. As DNA, the CDR3 is TGTGCCAGCAGCCACGTCACAGATACGCAGTATTTT. It yields the protein CASSHVTDTQYF. The gene calls are TRBV3-1 (or the pseudogene TRBV3-2) and TRBJ2-3; D is unresolved. Germline lookup yields CDR1 LGHDT and CDR2 YNNKEL (reference sequence). Trimming removed 3 bases at V and 2 bases at J, with 3 bases between. The CDR3 is 12 amino acids.

This clone turned up a few times. The V gene is TRBV19, the J gene TRBJ1-1, with D perhaps matching TRBD1 (6 bases). Trimming took off 6 bases at V and 10 bases at J, with 24 bases between the two ends. Germline loops: CDR1 LNHDA, CDR2 SQIVND (reference sequence). This CDR3 contains 15 residues. CDR3 sequence reads: CASRPEPQGTKGAFF. CDR3 in DNA: TGTGCCAGTAGACCGGAGCCACAGGGAACCAAGGGAGCTTTCTTT.

J is TRBJ1-3 and V is TRBV18; no definite D call. This CDR3 comprises 14 residues. V lost 3 bases, J lost 4 bases, and 10 bases lay in between. Germline values: CDR1 KGHSH, CDR2 LQKENI. In DNA, the CDR3 is TGTGCCAGCTCACCGTCCGGGAACGGAAACACCATATATTTT. It translates to CASSPSGNGNTIYF.

The CDR3: CASSPQPEGEKLFF. In DNA, the CDR3 is TGTGCCAGCAGCCCTCAACCGGAGGGTGAAAAACTGTTTTTT. This chain links TRBV3-1 (or the pseudogene TRBV3-2) with TRBJ1-4; D not certain. The CDR3 is 14 residues long. V gave up 4 bases and J gave up 7 bases, with 13 bases separating them. The germline V gene encodes CDR1 LGHDT and CDR2 YNNKEL (reference sequence).